These T cell receptor beta chains were read from a single sample in a study of shared clonotypes between healthy human individuals. Libraries were prepared by immunoSEQ multiplex PCR; TCRdb keeps only in-frame clonotypes and omits some of them. The sample lists more than 550,000 clones; around 92% were seen once. Input material: naive CD8+ T cells sorted from blood. Every receptor here comes from a man aged 25 to 40 in good health. The CDR3 runs from the conserved cysteine through the conserved F or W. A D gene is named only where the DNA matches it firmly.

V gene	D gene	J gene	CDR3 protein
TRBV14	TRBD1	TRBJ2-1	CASSLIGQGASEQFF
TRBV14	NA	TRBJ2-2	CASSQVFPSLDTGELFF
TRBV27	TRBD1	TRBJ2-7	CASSHRGRYEQYF
TRBV4-1	TRBD1	TRBJ2-7	CASSRTGTGHFEQYF
TRBV7-9	NA	TRBJ2-2	CASSWPTAATNTGELFF
TRBV19	NA	TRBJ1-1	CASSIFHQNTEAFF
TRBV27	NA	TRBJ1-2	CASSFTSFSARAYGYTF
TRBV4-3	NA	TRBJ2-7	CASSQDRNYEQYF
TRBV11-2	TRBD1	TRBJ2-1	CASSKRTGGPGDNEQFF
TRBV6-6	TRBD2	TRBJ2-7	CASSHPSGPYEQYF
TRBV6-5	NA	TRBJ2-2	CASSLSTDTGELFF
TRBV9	TRBD2	TRBJ2-1	CASSPEGGSNEQFF
TRBV29-1	TRBD1	TRBJ2-7	CSVGQGLSYEQYF
TRBV28	NA	TRBJ2-2	CASSLFIGSTGELFF
TRBV6-5	NA	TRBJ2-2	CASSYGSDGELFF
TRBV7-9	TRBD1	TRBJ2-1	CASSFRQGAFYNEQFF
TRBV4-2	NA	TRBJ1-1	CASSHYGNTEAFF
TRBV5-1	NA	TRBJ2-3	CASWTGDGHIPDTQYF
TRBV7-8	NA	TRBJ2-7	CASSLAESGVGSYEQYF